This passage covers 14 T cell receptor delta chains from one sample sequenced in a study of gamma-delta chains in newborns, infants, children. TCRdb fed the reads into CATT to redo clone calling. The table records 4,600 or so delta-chain clones, 2.5% to 3.5% of them present only once. What was sequenced was blood. All receptors come from a child who was a newborn, infant or young child, either healthy, febrile or measles-vaccinated (not recorded which).

The genes are TRDV3 and TRDJ2; 8 positions match TRDD3. With 2 bases clipped from V and 0 bases from J, the junction kept 8 bases outside the gene matches. The CDR3 covers 16 residues. CDR1 and CDR2 from the germline V gene are TVYSNPD and GDNSRS (reference sequence). CDR3 nucleotide sequence: TGTGCCTTTTCTGACTGGGGGTGTTCTTTGACAGCACAACTCTTCTTT. Its translation: CAFSDWGCSLTAQLFF.

This clone is classed as medium-sized. This CDR3 is also generated by other DNA sequences in the sample. The chain has TRDV2 and TRDJ3, with D tentatively TRDD3 (6 bases). There are 18 residues in the CDR3. V was shortened by 1 base and J by 0 bases, with 12 bases between the two germline ends. The germline CDR1 and CDR2 sequences are GEAIGNYY and EKD. CDR3: CACDTLGGSSWDTRQMFF. The CDR3 nucleotides are TGTGCCTGTGACACTCTTGGGGGTAGCTCCTGGGACACCCGACAGATGTTTTTC.

A note on this clone: A much larger clone sits a single nucleotide away, making a read error possible. Distinct nucleotide sequences in the sample also encode this CDR3. The chain uses TRDV2 and TRDJ3; TRDD3 aligns across 9 bases. The length of the CDR3 is 23 residues. Germline trimming cut 3 bases from V and 0 bases from J; bases unmatched to any gene: 20. The V gene's germline CDR1 is GEAIGNYY and CDR2 EKD. CDR3 DNA sequence: TGTGCCTGTGACCCTCTGGATTTTGGGGACTACTGGGGGAGCTCCTGGGACACCCGACAGATGTTTTTC. Encoded protein: CACDPLDFGDYWGSSWDTRQMFF.

Within the sample, this clone is large. This sample also contains other DNA sequences that code for the same CDR3. The V and J genes are TRDV2 and TRDJ3, with 9 positions matching TRDD3. Looked up from germline, CDR1 is GEAIGNYY and CDR2 is EKD. Unmatched junction bases numbered 1, after V lost 2 bases and J lost 0 bases. The CDR3 has 17 amino acids. CDR3 protein: CACDILGDSWDTRQMFF. CDR3 nucleotide sequence: TGTGCCTGTGACATACTGGGGGACTCCTGGGACACCCGACAGATGTTTTTC.

This clone was found a few times. The TCRdb record carries a much larger clone's protein, which differs from this DNA's translation at residue 12; a read error is the likely cause, and the protein listed here is the DNA translation. The J gene is TRDJ3, the V gene TRDV2, with D maybe TRDD3 (5 bases). The CDR3 is 17 residues long. From germline, CDR1 is GEAIGNYY and CDR2 EKD. The CDR3 spells CACDVLLHPWDARQMFF. CDR3 coding DNA: TGTGCCTGTGACGTACTCCTGCATCCCTGGGACGCCCGACAGATGTTTTTC.

As for this clone: With a much larger clone just one base away, this may be a read error. Additional DNA sequences in this sample encode the identical CDR3. The chain uses TRDV2 and TRDJ3, with TRDD3 matching 11 bases. The length of the CDR3 is 18 residues. Trimming at V came to 1 base and at J to 2 bases, leaving 3 bases not matched to a gene. CDR1 and CDR2 from the germline V gene are GEAIGNYY and EKD. Here the CDR3 DNA reads TGTGCCTGTGACACTGGGGGATACGCGCCCTGGGACACCCGACAGATGTTTTTC. Amino acid sequence: CACDTGGYAPWDTRQMFF.

This clone was counted only a few times. A far larger clone is one base from this, pointing to a likely read error. This CDR3 is also generated by other DNA sequences in the sample. The chain uses TRDV2 and TRDJ3; 7 positions match TRDD3. CDR1 and CDR2 (germline): GEAIGNYY, EKD. CDR3 length equals 18 residues. DNA for the CDR3: TGTGCCTGTGACACCGGTTGGGGGAGCTCCTGGGACACCCGGCAGATGTTTTTC. Its translation is CACDTGWGSSWDTRQMFF.

This clone was seen a handful of times. A far larger clone is off by one base, so a read error is likely. Other DNA sequences within the sample encode an identical CDR3. This chain joins TRDV2 and TRDJ1, with 8 bases identical to TRDD3. Germline-derived CDR1 and CDR2 are GEAIGNYY and EKD. This CDR3 contains 14 residues. The CDR3 DNA reads TGTGCCTGCGACAGGGGATACCACACCGATAAACTCATCTTT. It specifies CACDRGYHTDKLIF.

This clone was counted a few times. A far larger clone is off by one base, so a read error is likely. The sample carries other DNA sequences with the same CDR3. The chain carries TRDV2 and TRDJ3, with TRDD3 matching 9 bases. V dropped 7 bases and J dropped 4; count of bases not matched to a gene: 4. CDR3 length equals 15 residues. The germline V gene has CDR1 GEAIGNYY and CDR2 EKD. The CDR3 protein is CACDWGTWDTRQMFF. DNA for the CDR3: TGTGCCTGCGACTGGGGGACATGGGACACCCGACAGATGTTTTTC.

This clone has only a few counts. Being one base from a much bigger clone, this may be a read error. V gene TRDV2 combines with J gene TRDJ3, with TRDD3 as a possible D gene (6 bases). CDR3 length: 19 amino acids. Trimming cost V 0 bases and J 2 bases, with 16 bases left between them. Germline V gives CDR1 GEAIGNYY, CDR2 EKD. CDR3 bases: TGTGCCTGTGACACCGTGGGGGCCCAGAGCCCCTGGGACACCCGACAGATGTTTTTC. Amino acid sequence: CACDTVGAQSPWDTRQMFF.

This clone was picked up a small number of times. TCRdb's protein for this DNA is that of a much larger clone and differs from the translation at residue 8, likely a read error; the protein shown is the DNA translation. As DNA, the CDR3 is TGTGCCTGTGACGTACTGGGGGCTTACTCCTGGGACACCCGACAGATGTTTTTC. Translation gives CACDVLGAYSWDTRQMFF. The chain carries TRDV2 and TRDJ3, with 8 bases that match TRDD3. Losses at the gene ends were 3 bases for V and 0 bases for J; bases not matched to a gene: 6. Germline values: CDR1 GEAIGNYY, CDR2 EKD. The CDR3 has 18 residues.

Note on this clone: It is likely a read error: a sequence one base away is far more abundant. This chain uses TRDV2 with TRDJ2; 7 positions agree with TRDD3. The length of the CDR3 is 15 residues. Per germline, CDR1 GEAIGNYY and CDR2 EKD. For the CDR3, the DNA is TGTGCCTGTGGCACCGTGGGGGATTTGACAGCACAACTCTTCTTT. Protein sequence: CACGTVGDLTAQLFF.

Regarding this clone: A single base is all that separates this from a far larger clone, so a read error is likely. At the DNA level, this CDR3 is encoded by other sequences in the same sample as well. The rearrangement joins TRDV2 to TRDJ2; 7 nucleotides align to TRDD3. Germline V gene data show CDR1 as GEAIGNYY and CDR2 as EKD. The CDR3 is made up of 13 amino acids. This chain's CDR3 is CACPYWGTAQLFF. As DNA, the CDR3 is TGCGCCTGCCCCTACTGGGGGACAGCACAACTCTTCTTT.

This clone was recorded once. A much larger clone differs by one base, so this may be a read error. The V and J genes are TRDV1 and TRDJ2; 9 nucleotides agree with TRDD3. Germline V gene lookup returns CDR1 TSWWSYY and CDR2 QGS. The CDR3 extends over 22 amino acids. V was clipped by 5 bases and J by 0 bases; unmatched bases: 22. CDR3 bases: TGTGCTCTTGGGCGCCCCCAATACCCCTACTGGGGGACACCCGCTTTGACAGCACAACTCTTCTTT. It yields the protein CALGRPQYPYWGTPALTAQLFF.